These 20 T cell receptor beta chains were sequenced from one sample in a study of T cells after somatic rescue of genetic block. The repertoire was sequenced with immunoSEQ multiplex PCR; TCRdb's copy has only in-frame clones and lacks some. This sample has about 14,000 clones, with over 65% found just once. Sequencing used peripheral blood mononuclear cells (PBMCs). The receptor source for this set is a boy between 10 and 17 years old.

This chain connects TRBV6-5 to TRBJ2-7; no definite D call. Germline CDR1 is MNHEY and CDR2 is SVGAGI. Trimming left V 5 bases short and J 4 bases short, with 6 bases between. CDR3 length: 11 residues. The CDR3 region has the DNA TGTGCCAGCAGTACTCCTTACGAGCAGTACTTC. Its protein is CASSTPYEQYF.

There are a few counts of this clone. V usage is TRBV30 and J usage is TRBJ1-2; 8 bases are shared with TRBD1. CDR1 is GTSNPN and CDR2 is SVGIG in the germline V gene (reference sequence). Losses at the gene ends were 4 bases for V and 5 bases for J; bases not matched to a gene: 9. This CDR3 comprises 14 residues. CDR3 loop: CAWKRQGREYGYTF. The CDR3 region has the DNA TGTGCCTGGAAGAGACAGGGGCGGGAGTATGGCTACACCTTC.

This chain uses TRBV10-2 with TRBJ2-3, with 10 bases identical to TRBD1. Germline V gene lookup returns CDR1 WSHSY and CDR2 SAAADI. V was clipped by 6 bases and J by 8 bases; unmatched bases: 2. The CDR3 is 12 amino acids. Here the CDR3 reads CASRWDRGTQYF. The CDR3 coding sequence is TGCGCCAGCAGATGGGACAGGGGTACGCAGTATTTT.

The gene calls are TRBV5-1 and TRBJ2-1, with a weak D call TRBD1 (5 bases). The germline gives CDR1 SGHRS, CDR2 YFSETQ. The CDR3 consists of 14 residues. The germline V and J ends were trimmed by 1 base and 1 base, with 6 bases remaining between them. CDR3 in DNA: TGCGCCAGCAGCTTGCAGGGATCCTACAATGAGCAGTTCTTC. This gives the protein CASSLQGSYNEQFF.

The chain has TRBV18 and TRBJ1-5; tentative D call: TRBD1 (6 bases). The CDR3 covers 13 residues. The V gene's germline CDR1 is KGHSH and CDR2 LQKENI. V was shortened by 5 bases and J by 5 bases, with 10 bases between the two germline ends. The CDR3 here is CASSGDTDQPQHF. The CDR3 DNA reads as TGTGCCAGCTCAGGGGACACCGATCAGCCCCAGCATTTT. The full variable domain, rest sourced from reference TRBV18 and TRBJ1-5, is NAGVMQNPRHLVRRRGQEARLRCSPMKGHSHVYWYRQLPEEGLKFMVYLQKENIIDESGMPKERFSAEFPKEGPSILRIQQVVRGDSAAYFCASSGDTDQPQHFGDGTRLSIL.

The V and J genes are TRBV2 and TRBJ2-1; the D is unclear. This CDR3 contains 13 residues. Trimming shortened V by 0 bases and J by 8 bases, and 8 bases separated the two germline ends. CDR1 and CDR2 from the germline V gene are SNHLY and FYNNEI. Written as DNA, the CDR3 is TGTGCCAGCAGTGAAGCGCTTCGGGATGAGCAGTTCTTC. This translates into CASSEALRDEQFF.

The chain has TRBV6-6 and TRBJ1-5; 7 nucleotides align to TRBD1. Germline CDR1 reads MNHNY; CDR2 reads SVGAGI (reference sequence). J gave up 5 bases and V 2 bases, and 6 bases lay outside the gene matches. CDR3 size: 15 residues. The CDR3: CASSYKGAHDQPQHF. The CDR3 DNA reads TGTGCCAGCAGTTACAAGGGGGCGCATGATCAGCCCCAGCATTTT.

V is TRBV2 and J is TRBJ2-6; possibly TRBD1 for D (6 bases). Trimming cost V 5 bases and J 2 bases, with 13 bases left between them. Germline V gives CDR1 SNHLY, CDR2 FYNNEI. This CDR3 comprises 16 residues. This CDR3 is CASSKTRDTGANVLTF. The CDR3 region has the DNA TGTGCCAGCAGTAAAACACGGGACACTGGGGCCAACGTCCTGACTTTC.

The chain couples TRBV27 to TRBJ1-2; 12 bases fit TRBD1. Germline loops: CDR1 MNHEY, CDR2 SMNVEV (reference sequence). V shed 4 bases and J 12 bases; nucleotides not matched to a gene: 3. The CDR3 totals 12 residues. CDR3 nucleotides: TGTGCCAGCAGTTCGGGACAGGGGGCGCACACCTTC. It specifies CASSSGQGAHTF.

The chain combines TRBV2 with TRBJ2-1; TRBD2 agrees at 7 bases. Looked up from germline, CDR1 is SNHLY and CDR2 is FYNNEI. The length of the CDR3 is 10 residues. Germline trimming cut 6 bases from V and 12 bases from J; bases unmatched to any gene: 2. The CDR3 sequence: CASRGGRQFF. The CDR3 DNA sequence: TGTGCCAGCAGAGGCGGGAGGCAGTTCTTC.

The V and J genes are TRBV6-5 and TRBJ2-7; 9 bases fit TRBD2. The CDR3 totals 16 residues. CDR1 is MNHEY, CDR2 SVGAGI, per germline. The junction had 4 bases not matched to a gene; V was cut back by 0 bases and J by 1 base. CDR3 in DNA: TGTGCCAGCAGTTACTCGAAGGCGGGAGGGTCCTACGAGCAGTACTTC. It translates to CASSYSKAGGSYEQYF.

The chain joins TRBV6-5 to TRBJ2-7, with 8 nucleotides matching TRBD1. The CDR3 extends over 14 amino acids. Germline trimming cut 5 bases from V and 0 bases from J; bases unmatched to any gene: 3. The germline gives CDR1 MNHEY, CDR2 SVGAGI. Written as DNA, the CDR3 is TGTGCCAGCAGTCCGGACAGGGTCTCCTACGAGCAGTACTTC. Amino acids: CASSPDRVSYEQYF.

The chain links TRBV4-1 to TRBJ1-3; 7 positions match TRBD1. This CDR3 contains 17 residues. CDR1 and CDR2 from the germline V gene are MGHRA and YSYEKL. Trimming removed 3 bases from V and 0 bases from J; junction bases left unmatched: 8. The CDR3 DNA reads TGCGCCAGCAGCCAGGGGGACAGTCCTTTCTCTGGAAACACCATATATTTT. This translates into CASSQGDSPFSGNTIYF.

This sequence joins TRBV27 and TRBJ2-3, with a weak D call TRBD2 (7 bases). Germline V CDR1 and CDR2: MNHEY, SMNVEV (reference sequence). V was trimmed by 5 bases and J by 4 bases, leaving 13 bases between them. The CDR3 has 14 residues. This CDR3 reads CASSEGGPPDTQYF. CDR3 nucleotides: TGTGCCAGCAGTGAGGGGGGGCCCCCAGATACGCAGTATTTT.

By share of the sample, this clone is medium-sized. The chain joins TRBV6-5 to TRBJ1-1; D possibly corresponds to TRBD1 (5 bases). V was shortened by 2 bases and J by 4 bases, with 11 bases between the two germline ends. CDR1 is MNHEY and CDR2 is SVGAGI in the germline V gene. The CDR3 covers 14 residues. CDR3 sequence reads: CASSYTLTATEAFF. The CDR3 DNA reads as TGTGCCAGCAGTTACACCCTGACAGCCACTGAAGCTTTCTTT.

V usage is TRBV7-6 and J usage is TRBJ2-5; D is ambiguous. This CDR3 is built from 13 residues. Germline V gene lookup returns CDR1 SGHVS and CDR2 FNYEAQ. Trimming stripped 3 bases from V and 0 bases from J, with 5 bases between. CDR3 nucleotides: TGTGCCAGCAGCTTTGGGAACCAAGAGACCCAGTACTTC. It is translated as CASSFGNQETQYF.

The genes are TRBV4-1 and TRBJ2-7; 8 nucleotides align to TRBD1. The length of the CDR3 is 19 residues. CDR1 is MGHRA, CDR2 YSYEKL, per germline. V lost 0 bases to trimming and J lost 2 bases; unmatched junction nucleotides: 15. The CDR3 DNA sequence: TGCGCCAGCAGCCAAGATCGGGGGACAGGCCACTTATCCCCCTACGAGCAGTACTTC. It codes for CASSQDRGTGHLSPYEQYF.

V is TRBV30 and J is TRBJ1-5; D ambiguous. The length of the CDR3 is 14 residues. V lost 2 bases and J 0 bases, leaving 8 bases between the germline ends. The germline V gene has CDR1 GTSNPN and CDR2 SVGIG (reference sequence). CDR3 in DNA: TGTGCCTGGAGTCCGACTAGTAGCAATCAGCCCCAGCATTTT. The encoded protein is CAWSPTSSNQPQHF.

There are a few counts of this clone. This chain links TRBV7-2 with TRBJ2-5; the D call may be TRBD1 or TRBD2 (5 bases each). This CDR3 contains 13 residues. Trimming cost V 8 bases and J 5 bases, with 15 bases left between them. CDR1 is SGHTA and CDR2 is FQGNSA in the germline V gene. This CDR3 is CASGALSGETQYF. Here the CDR3 DNA reads TGTGCCAGCGGGGCTCTTTCGGGGGAGACCCAGTACTTC.

This chain connects TRBV7-8 to TRBJ2-5; tentatively, D is TRBD2 (5 bases). CDR1 is SGHVS and CDR2 is FQNEAQ in the germline V gene. V was cut by 1 base and J by 5 bases, with 20 bases left in between. The CDR3 sequence is 17 residues long. The CDR3 DNA reads as TGTGCCAGCAGCTTAGGGAGGATCATGAGGTATAGGGAGACCCAGTACTTC. It yields the protein CASSLGRIMRYRETQYF. Variable domain in full (rest from reference TRBV7-8 and TRBJ2-5): GAGVSQSPRYKVAKRGQDVALRCDPISGHVSLFWYQQALGQGPEFLTYFQNEAQLDKSGLPSDRFFAERPEGSVSTLKIQRTQQEDSAVYLCASSLGRIMRYRETQYFGPGTRLLVL.